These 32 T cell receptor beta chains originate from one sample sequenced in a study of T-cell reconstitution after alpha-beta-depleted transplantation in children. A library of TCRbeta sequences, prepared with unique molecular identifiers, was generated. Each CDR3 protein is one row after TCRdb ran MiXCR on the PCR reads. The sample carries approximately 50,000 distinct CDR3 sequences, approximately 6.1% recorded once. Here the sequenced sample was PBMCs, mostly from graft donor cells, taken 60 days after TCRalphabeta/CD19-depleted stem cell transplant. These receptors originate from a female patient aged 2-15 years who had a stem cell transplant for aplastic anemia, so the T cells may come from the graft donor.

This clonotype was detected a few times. The CDR3 loop is CAWTGRTDTQYF. The DNA of the CDR3 is TGTGCCTGGACAGGGCGCACAGATACGCAGTATTTT. The V and J genes are TRBV30 and TRBJ2-3; tentative D call: TRBD1 (5 bases). V dropped 4 bases and J dropped 1 base, with 6 bases sitting between them. The germline CDR1 and CDR2 sequences are GTSNPN and SVGIG (reference sequence). The CDR3 totals 12 residues.

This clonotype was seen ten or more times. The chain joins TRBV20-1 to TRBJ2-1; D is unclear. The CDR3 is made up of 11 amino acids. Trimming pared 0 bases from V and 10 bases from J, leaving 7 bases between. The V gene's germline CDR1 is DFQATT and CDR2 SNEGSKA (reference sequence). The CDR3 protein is CSARDTTEQFF. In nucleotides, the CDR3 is TGCAGTGCTAGAGATACTACAGAGCAGTTCTTC.

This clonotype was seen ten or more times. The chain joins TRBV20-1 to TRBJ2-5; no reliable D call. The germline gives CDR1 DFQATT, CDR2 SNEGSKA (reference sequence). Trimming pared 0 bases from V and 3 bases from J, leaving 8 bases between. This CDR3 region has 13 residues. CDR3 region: CSARDFAEETQYF. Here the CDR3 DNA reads TGCAGTGCTAGAGATTTTGCAGAAGAGACCCAGTACTTC.

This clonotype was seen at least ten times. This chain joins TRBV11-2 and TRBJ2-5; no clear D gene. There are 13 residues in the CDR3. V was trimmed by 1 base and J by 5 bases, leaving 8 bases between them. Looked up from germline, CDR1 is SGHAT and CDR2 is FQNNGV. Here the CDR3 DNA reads TGTGCCAGCAGCTTAGGGGGTCGGGAGACCCAGTACTTC. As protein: CASSLGGRETQYF.

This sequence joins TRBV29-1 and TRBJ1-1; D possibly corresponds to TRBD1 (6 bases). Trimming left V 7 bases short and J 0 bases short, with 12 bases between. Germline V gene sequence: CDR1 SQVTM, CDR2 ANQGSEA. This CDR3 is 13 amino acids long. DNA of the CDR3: TGCAGCGCCGACGGGACACTGAACACTGAAGCTTTCTTT. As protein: CSADGTLNTEAFF.

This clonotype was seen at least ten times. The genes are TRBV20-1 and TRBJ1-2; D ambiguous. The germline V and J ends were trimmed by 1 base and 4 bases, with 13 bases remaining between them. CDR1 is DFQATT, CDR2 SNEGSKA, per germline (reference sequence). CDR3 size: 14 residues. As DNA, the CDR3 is TGCAGTGCTAGAGTGGGTAGCTGGATCTATGGCTACACCTTC. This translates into CSARVGSWIYGYTF.

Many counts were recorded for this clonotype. CDR3 sequence: CAMRTSGTYEQYF. CDR3 DNA sequence: TGTGCCATGAGGACTAGCGGGACCTACGAGCAGTACTTC. The rearrangement uses TRBV10-3 and TRBJ2-7; 12 bases map to TRBD2. In germline, CDR1 is ENHRY, CDR2 SYGVKD. Trimming removed 9 bases from V and 2 bases from J; junction bases left unmatched: 2. The CDR3 is 13 amino acids.

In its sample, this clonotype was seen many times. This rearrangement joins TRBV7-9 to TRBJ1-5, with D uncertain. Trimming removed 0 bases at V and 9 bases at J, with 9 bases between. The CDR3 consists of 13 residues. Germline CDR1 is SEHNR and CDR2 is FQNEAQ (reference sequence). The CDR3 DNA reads TGTGCCAGCAGCTTAGCGCTTGGGAGGCCCCAGCATTTT. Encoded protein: CASSLALGRPQHF.

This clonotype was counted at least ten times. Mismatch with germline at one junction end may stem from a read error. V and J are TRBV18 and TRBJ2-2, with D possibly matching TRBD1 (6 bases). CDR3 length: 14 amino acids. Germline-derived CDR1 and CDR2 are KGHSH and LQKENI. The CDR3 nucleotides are TGCGCCAGCAGCCCGGGACAGAACACCGGGGAGCTGTTTTTT. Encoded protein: CASSPGQNTGELFF.

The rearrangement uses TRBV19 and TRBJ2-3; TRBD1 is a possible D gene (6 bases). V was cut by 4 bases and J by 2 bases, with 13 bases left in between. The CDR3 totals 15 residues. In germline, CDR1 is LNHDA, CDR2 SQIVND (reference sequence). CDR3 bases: TGTGCCAGTAGTAATAGACAGGCTCTCACAGATACGCAGTATTTT. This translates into CASSNRQALTDTQYF.

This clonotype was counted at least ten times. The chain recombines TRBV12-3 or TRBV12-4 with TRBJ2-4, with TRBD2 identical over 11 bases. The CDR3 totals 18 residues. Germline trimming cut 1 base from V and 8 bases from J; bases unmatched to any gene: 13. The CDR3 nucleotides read TGTGCCAGCAGTTTAGTTTTCCGGCTAGCGGGGGGCGGGGACATTCAGTACTTC. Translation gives CASSLVFRLAGGGDIQYF.

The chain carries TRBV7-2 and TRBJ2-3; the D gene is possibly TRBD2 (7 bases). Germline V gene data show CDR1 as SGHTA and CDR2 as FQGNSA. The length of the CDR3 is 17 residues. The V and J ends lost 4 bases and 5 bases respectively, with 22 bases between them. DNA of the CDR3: TGTGCCAGCAGCTCCGGCTTGGGCGGGGGCCAGGGAGATACGCAGTATTTT. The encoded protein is CASSSGLGGGQGDTQYF. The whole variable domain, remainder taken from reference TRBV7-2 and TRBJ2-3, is GAGVSQSPSNKVTEKGKDVELRCDPISGHTALYWYRQSLGQGLEFLIYFQGNSAPDKSGLPSDRFSAERTGGSVSTLTIQRTQQEDSAVYLCASSSGLGGGQGDTQYFGPGTRLTVL.

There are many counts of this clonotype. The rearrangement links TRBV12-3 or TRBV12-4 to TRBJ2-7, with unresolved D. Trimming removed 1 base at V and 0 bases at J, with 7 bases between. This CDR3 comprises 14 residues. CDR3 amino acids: CASSLGGYSYEQYF. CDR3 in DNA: TGTGCCAGCAGTTTAGGCGGATACTCCTACGAGCAGTACTTC.

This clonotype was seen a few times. CDR3 sequence reads: CASSSASVGAKNEQFF. As DNA, the CDR3 is TGTGCCAGCAGCTCTGCTAGCGTGGGGGCCAAGAATGAGCAGTTCTTC. The chain uses TRBV7-3 and TRBJ2-1; either TRBD1 or TRBD2 may fit D (6 bases each). The CDR3 spans 16 residues. Germline V CDR1 and CDR2: SGHTA, FQGTGA. V lost 4 bases, J lost 7 bases, and 20 bases lay in between.

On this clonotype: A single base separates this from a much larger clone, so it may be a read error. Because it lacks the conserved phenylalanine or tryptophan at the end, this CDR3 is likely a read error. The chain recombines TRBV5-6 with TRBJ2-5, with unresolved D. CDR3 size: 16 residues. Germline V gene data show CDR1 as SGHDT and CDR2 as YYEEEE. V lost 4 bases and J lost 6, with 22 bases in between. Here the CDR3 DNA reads TGTGCCAGCAGCAGCTTACCCGGTAGTAATTGGAAGACCCAGTACTAC. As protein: CASSSLPGSNWKTQYY.

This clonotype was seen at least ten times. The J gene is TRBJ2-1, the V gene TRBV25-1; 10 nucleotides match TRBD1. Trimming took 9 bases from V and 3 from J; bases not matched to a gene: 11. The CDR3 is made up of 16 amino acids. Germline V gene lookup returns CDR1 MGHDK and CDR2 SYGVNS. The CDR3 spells CARNPGQGLYYNEQFF. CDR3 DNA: TGTGCCAGAAACCCGGGACAGGGGCTTTACTACAATGAGCAGTTCTTC.

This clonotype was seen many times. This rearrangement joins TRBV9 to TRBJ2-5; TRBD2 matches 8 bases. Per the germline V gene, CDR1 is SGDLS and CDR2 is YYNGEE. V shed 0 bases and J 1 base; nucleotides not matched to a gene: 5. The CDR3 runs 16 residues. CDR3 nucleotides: TGTGCCAGCAGCGTAGGACGGGGGGGCCGCCAAGAGACCCAGTACTTC. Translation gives CASSVGRGGRQETQYF.

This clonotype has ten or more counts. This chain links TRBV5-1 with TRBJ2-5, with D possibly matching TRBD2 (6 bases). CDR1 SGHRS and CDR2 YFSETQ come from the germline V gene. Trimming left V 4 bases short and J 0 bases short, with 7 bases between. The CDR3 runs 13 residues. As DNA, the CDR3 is TGCGCCAGCAGCCGGGAGTACCAAGAGACCCAGTACTTC. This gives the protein CASSREYQETQYF.

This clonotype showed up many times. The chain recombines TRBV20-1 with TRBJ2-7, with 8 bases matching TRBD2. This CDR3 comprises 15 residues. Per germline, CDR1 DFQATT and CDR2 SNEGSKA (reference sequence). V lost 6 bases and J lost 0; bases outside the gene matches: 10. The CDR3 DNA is TGCAGTGCCAGAACCCAAGCGGGGGACTCCTACGAGCAGTACTTC. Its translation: CSARTQAGDSYEQYF.

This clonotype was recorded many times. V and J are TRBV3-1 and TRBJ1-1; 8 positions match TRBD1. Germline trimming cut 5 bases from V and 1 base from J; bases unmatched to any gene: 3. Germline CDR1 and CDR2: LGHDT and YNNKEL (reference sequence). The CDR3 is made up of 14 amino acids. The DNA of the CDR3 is TGTGCCAGCAGCTTCGGACAGGGGAACACTGAAGCTTTCTTT. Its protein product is CASSFGQGNTEAFF.

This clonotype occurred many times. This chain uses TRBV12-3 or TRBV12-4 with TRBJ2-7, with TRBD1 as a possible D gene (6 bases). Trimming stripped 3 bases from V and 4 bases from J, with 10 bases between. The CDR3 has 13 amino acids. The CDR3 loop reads CASSLDSYYEQYF. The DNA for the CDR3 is TGTGCCAGCAGTTTGGACAGCTATTACGAGCAGTACTTC.

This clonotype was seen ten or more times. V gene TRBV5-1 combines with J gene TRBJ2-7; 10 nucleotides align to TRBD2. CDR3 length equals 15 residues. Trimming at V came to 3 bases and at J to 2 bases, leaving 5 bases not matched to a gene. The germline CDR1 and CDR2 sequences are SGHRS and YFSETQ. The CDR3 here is CASSSGLATTYEQYF. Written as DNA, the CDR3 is TGCGCCAGCAGCTCGGGACTAGCGACTACCTACGAGCAGTACTTC.

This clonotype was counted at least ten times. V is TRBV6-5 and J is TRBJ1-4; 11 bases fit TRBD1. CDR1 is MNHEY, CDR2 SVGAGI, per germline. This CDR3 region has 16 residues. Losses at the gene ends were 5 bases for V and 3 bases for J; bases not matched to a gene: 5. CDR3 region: CASSRTGGASNEKLFF. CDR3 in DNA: TGTGCCAGCAGTCGGACAGGGGGCGCTTCTAATGAAAAACTGTTTTTT.

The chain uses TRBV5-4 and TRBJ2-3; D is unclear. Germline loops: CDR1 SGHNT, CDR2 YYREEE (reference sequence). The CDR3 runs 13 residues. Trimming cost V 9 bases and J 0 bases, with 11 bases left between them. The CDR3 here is CATWAVSTDTQYF. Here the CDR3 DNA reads TGTGCCACCTGGGCGGTGAGCACAGATACGCAGTATTTT.

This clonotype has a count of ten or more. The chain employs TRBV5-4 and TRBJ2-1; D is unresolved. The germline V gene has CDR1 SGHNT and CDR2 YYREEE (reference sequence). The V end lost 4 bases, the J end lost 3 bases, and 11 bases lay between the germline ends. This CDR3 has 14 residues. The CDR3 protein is CASSRDSFYNEQFF. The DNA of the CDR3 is TGTGCCAGCAGCCGCGACTCGTTCTACAATGAGCAGTTCTTC.

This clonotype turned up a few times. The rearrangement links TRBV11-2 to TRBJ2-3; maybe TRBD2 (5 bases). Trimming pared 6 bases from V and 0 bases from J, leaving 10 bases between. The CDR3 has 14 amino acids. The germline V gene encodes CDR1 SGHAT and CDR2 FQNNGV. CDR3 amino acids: CASSPDSSTDTQYF. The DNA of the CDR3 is TGTGCCAGCAGTCCGGACTCTAGCACAGATACGCAGTATTTT.

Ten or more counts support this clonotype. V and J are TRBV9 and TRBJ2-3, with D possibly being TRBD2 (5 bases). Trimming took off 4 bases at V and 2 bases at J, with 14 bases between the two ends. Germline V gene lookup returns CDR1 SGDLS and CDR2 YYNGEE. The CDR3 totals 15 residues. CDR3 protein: CASSPAGGSTDTQYF. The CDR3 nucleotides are TGTGCCAGCAGCCCAGCCGGCGGGTCCACAGATACGCAGTATTTT.

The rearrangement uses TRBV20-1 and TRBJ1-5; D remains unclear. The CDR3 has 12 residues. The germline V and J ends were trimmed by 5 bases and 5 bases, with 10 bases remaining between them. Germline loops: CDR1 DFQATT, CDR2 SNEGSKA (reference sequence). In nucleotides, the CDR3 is TGCAGTGCTTATTCCGGAGATCAGCCCCAGCATTTT. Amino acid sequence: CSAYSGDQPQHF.

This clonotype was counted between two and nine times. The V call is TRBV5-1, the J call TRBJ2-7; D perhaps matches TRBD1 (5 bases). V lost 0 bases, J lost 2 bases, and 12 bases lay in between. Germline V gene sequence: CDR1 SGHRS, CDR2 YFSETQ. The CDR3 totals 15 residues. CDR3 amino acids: CASSLGAGYPYEQYF. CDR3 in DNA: TGCGCCAGCAGCTTGGGTGCAGGGTACCCCTACGAGCAGTACTTC.

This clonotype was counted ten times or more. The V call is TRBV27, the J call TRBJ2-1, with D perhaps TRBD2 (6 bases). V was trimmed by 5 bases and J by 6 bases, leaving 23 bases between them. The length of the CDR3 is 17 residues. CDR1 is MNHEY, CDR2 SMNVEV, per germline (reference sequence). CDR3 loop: CASSPTLLALSRNEQFF. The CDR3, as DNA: TGTGCCAGCAGTCCCACCCTACTAGCTCTTAGCCGCAATGAGCAGTTCTTC.

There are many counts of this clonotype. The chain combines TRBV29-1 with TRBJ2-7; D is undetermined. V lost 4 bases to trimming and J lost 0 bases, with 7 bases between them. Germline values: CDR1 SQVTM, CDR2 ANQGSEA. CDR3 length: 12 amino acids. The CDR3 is CSVGRSSYEQYF. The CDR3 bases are TGCAGCGTTGGAAGGAGCTCCTACGAGCAGTACTTC.

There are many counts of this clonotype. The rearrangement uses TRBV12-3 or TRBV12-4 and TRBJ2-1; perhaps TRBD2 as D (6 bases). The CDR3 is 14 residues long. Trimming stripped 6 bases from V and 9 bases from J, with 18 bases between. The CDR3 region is CASSRRGAEGEQFF. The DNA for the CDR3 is TGTGCCAGCAGCCGGCGCGGGGCGGAGGGTGAGCAGTTCTTC.